This is a list of T cell receptor beta chains from one sample in a study of glioma-infiltrating T cells. One entry per CDR3 protein, called by TCRdb with MiXCR from the multiplex PCR reads. The sample comprises fewer than 250,000 distinct CDR3 sequences, approximately 30% of which are singletons, and 20% to 25% rests with the top ten. Sequenced input: glioma tissue, nonneoplastic brain tissue, or PBMCs (not recorded which). These receptors all come from a human donor with low-grade glioma or glioblastoma, undergoing nonglioma brain surgery, or in good health (not recorded which). The CDR3 runs from the conserved cysteine through the conserved F or W. Each record gives: D gene, J gene, clone size, V gene, CDR3 protein, CDR3 DNA. The D gene is left open where the match is weak. Not all rows give a size; the values are once, few, many and, for expanded clones, a class.

. | TRBJ1-1 | many | TRBV6-6 | CASSYNIRVTEAFF | TGTGCCAGCAGTTACAACATTCGGGTCACTGAAGCTTTCTTT
TRBD1 | TRBJ1-6 | many | TRBV20-1 | CSARDLGQGVSSPLHF | TGCAGTGCTAGAGATTTGGGGCAGGGGGTCAGTTCACCCCTCCACTTT
TRBD1 | TRBJ1-1 | . | TRBV11-3 | CASSKGNRGRWRMNTEAFF | TGTGCCAGCAGCAAGGGTAACAGGGGGCGGTGGAGGATGAACACTGAAGCTTTCTTT
. | TRBJ1-1 | many | TRBV4-2 | CASSQTRDAEAFF | TGTGCCAGCAGCCAAACCCGGGATGCTGAAGCTTTCTTT
TRBD2 | TRBJ2-1 | many | TRBV28 | CASIASGSYNEQFF | TGTGCCAGCATTGCTAGCGGGAGCTACAATGAGCAGTTCTTC
TRBD1 | TRBJ1-1 | . | TRBV12-3/TRBV12-4 | CASSNTGGAEAFF | TGTGCCAGCAGTAATACAGGGGGGGCTGAAGCTTTCTTT
. | TRBJ1-3 | many | TRBV15 | CATSRDGYRANTIYF | TGTGCCACCAGCAGAGATGGTTACAGGGCAAACACCATATATTTT
. | TRBJ2-7 | many | TRBV2 | CASGGLSYEQYF | TGTGCCAGCGGAGGACTATCCTACGAGCAGTACTTC
TRBD1 | TRBJ1-3 | many | TRBV7-9 | CASSFATGPGNTIYF | TGTGCCAGCAGCTTCGCGACAGGGCCTGGAAACACCATATATTTT
. | TRBJ2-3 | many | TRBV15 | CATRPTGLSTDTQYF | TGTGCCACCAGACCTACAGGGCTAAGCACAGATACGCAGTATTTT
TRBD2 | TRBJ2-1 | . | TRBV7-2 | CASSLVAGVNEQFF | TGTGCCAGCAGCTTAGTAGCGGGAGTCAATGAGCAGTTCTTC
. | TRBJ2-1 | many | TRBV7-6 | CASILAADGTLVSYNEQFF | TGTGCCAGCATCCTCGCTGCAGACGGGACTCTAGTTAGTTACAATGAGCAGTTCTTC
. | TRBJ1-5 | many | TRBV28 | CASSHEQGHQPQHF | TGTGCCAGCAGTCATGAACAGGGACATCAGCCCCAGCATTTT
TRBD2 | TRBJ2-7 | . | TRBV19 | CASSFTGLALSEQYF | TGTGCCAGTAGTTTCACGGGACTAGCTCTTAGCGAGCAGTACTTC
. | TRBJ2-3 | many | TRBV29-1 | CSVERGAGDTDTQYF | TGCAGCGTTGAGAGGGGGGCGGGAGACACAGATACGCAGTATTTT
TRBD2 | TRBJ2-7 | . | TRBV6-2/TRBV6-3 | CVSNPTSGFHEQYF | TGTGTTAGCAATCCGACTAGCGGTTTCCACGAGCAGTACTTC
. | TRBJ2-1 | many | TRBV3-1 | CASSQGAVSSYNEQFF | TGTGCCAGCAGCCAAGGAGCGGTTAGCTCCTACAATGAGCAGTTCTTC
TRBD2 | TRBJ2-5 | few | TRBV4-1 | CASSLGRLAGGETQYF | TGCGCCAGCAGCCTGGGCCGACTAGCGGGAGGTGAGACCCAGTACTTC
. | TRBJ2-3 | many | TRBV3-1 | CASSLRTRADTQYF | TGTGCCAGCAGCTTACGGACACGCGCAGATACGCAGTATTTT
. | TRBJ2-1 | once | TRBV7-3 | CASSPGYPNEQFF | TGTGCCAGCAGCCCGGGGTACCCGAATGAGCAGTTCTTC